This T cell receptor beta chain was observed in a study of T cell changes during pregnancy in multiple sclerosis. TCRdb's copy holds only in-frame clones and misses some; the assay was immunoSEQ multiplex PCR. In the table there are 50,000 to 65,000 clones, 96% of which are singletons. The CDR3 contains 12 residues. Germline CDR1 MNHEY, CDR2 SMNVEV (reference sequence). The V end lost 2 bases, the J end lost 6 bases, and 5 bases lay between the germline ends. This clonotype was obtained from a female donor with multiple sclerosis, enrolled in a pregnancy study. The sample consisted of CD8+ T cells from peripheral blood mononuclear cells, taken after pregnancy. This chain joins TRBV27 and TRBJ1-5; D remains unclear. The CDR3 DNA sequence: TGTGCCAGCAGTTTACGAGGTCAGCCCCAGCATTTT. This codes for CASSLRGQPQHF.